These 26 T cell receptor beta chains originate from one sample sequenced in a study of T cell responses to AZD1222 COVID-19 vaccine. Data came from immunoSEQ multiplex PCR; TCRdb stores just in-frame clones and leaves some out. The sample records 90,000 to 150,000 clones, approximately 90% being singletons. The material sequenced was peripheral blood, taken 28 days after the second AZD1222 dose. These receptors all stem from an adult who received the AZD1222 COVID-19 vaccine.

This rearrangement joins TRBV15 to TRBJ1-5, with 7 nucleotides matching TRBD1. V shed 4 bases and J 4 bases; nucleotides not matched to a gene: 7. Germline CDR1 reads LNHNV; CDR2 reads YYDKDF (reference sequence). The CDR3 covers 15 residues. The CDR3 protein is CATSIRGTENQPQHF. DNA for the CDR3: TGTGCCACCAGCATAAGAGGGACAGAAAATCAGCCCCAGCATTTT.

This chain uses TRBV29-1 with TRBJ1-2; D is unresolved. CDR1 is SQVTM, CDR2 ANQGSEA, per germline. CDR3 length: 12 amino acids. Trimming removed 3 bases at V and 6 bases at J, with 11 bases between. In nucleotides, the CDR3 is TGCAGCGTTGAGAGGGTTCCGCATGGCTACACCTTC. Amino acids: CSVERVPHGYTF.

J is TRBJ1-1 and V is TRBV19, with D perhaps matching TRBD1 (6 bases). Germline lookup yields CDR1 LNHDA and CDR2 SQIVND (reference sequence). V gave up 7 bases and J gave up 6 bases, with 15 bases separating them. The CDR3 has 13 amino acids. CDR3 nucleotide sequence: TGTGCCAGTACCTCCACAGGGCGCGCTGAAGCTTTCTTT. Amino acids: CASTSTGRAEAFF. Full variable domain (missing parts from reference TRBV19 and TRBJ1-1): DGGITQSPKYLFRKEGQNVTLSCEQNLNHDAMYWYRQDPGQGLRLIYYSQIVNDFQKGDIAEGYSVSREKKESFPLTVTSAQKNPTAFYLCASTSTGRAEAFFGQGTRLTVV.

The chain carries TRBV3-1 (or the pseudogene TRBV3-2) and TRBJ2-5; 7 bases agree with TRBD1. This CDR3 contains 17 residues. The germline V gene encodes CDR1 LGHDT and CDR2 YNNKEL (reference sequence). J lost 5 bases, V lost 4 bases, and 16 bases had no gene match. CDR3 in DNA: TGTGCCAGCAGCCCGGGGACAGAACGTTCCTTGTGGGAGACCCAGTACTTC. Translated, it gives CASSPGTERSLWETQYF.

V is TRBV19 and J is TRBJ1-4; TRBD1 might be the D (5 bases). The CDR3 spans 14 residues. The V end was cut by 7 bases, the J end by 3 bases, with 12 bases between. Germline CDR1 reads LNHDA; CDR2 reads SQIVND (reference sequence). CDR3 loop: CASKPTVSNEKLFF. In DNA form, the CDR3 reads TGTGCCAGTAAACCGACAGTCTCTAATGAAAAACTGTTTTTT.

The count of this clone is one. This chain connects TRBV6-5 to TRBJ1-1, with no clear D. Per the germline V gene, CDR1 is MNHEY and CDR2 is SVGAGI. The CDR3 loop spans 14 amino acids. V lost 6 bases and J 1 base, leaving 12 bases between the germline ends. The CDR3 is CASRRPLGNTEAFF. The CDR3 DNA reads TGTGCCAGCAGACGGCCGTTGGGGAACACTGAAGCTTTCTTT.

The gene calls are TRBV30 and TRBJ1-2, with D unresolved. The germline gives CDR1 GTSNPN, CDR2 SVGIG (reference sequence). V dropped 0 bases and J dropped 8 bases, with 13 bases sitting between them. CDR3 length: 13 amino acids. CDR3 DNA: TGTGCCTGGAGTGTACTCGACGTCGGCGGCTACACCTTC. This encodes CAWSVLDVGGYTF.

CDR3 protein: CASSPAPLTGTSNTEAFF. The CDR3 DNA sequence: TGTGCCAGCTCACCAGCCCCTTTAACAGGGACCTCGAACACTGAAGCTTTCTTT. The V call is TRBV18, the J call TRBJ1-1, with D maybe TRBD1 (6 bases). The length of the CDR3 is 18 residues. Germline V lookup: CDR1 KGHSH, CDR2 LQKENI. The V and J ends lost 2 bases and 1 base respectively, with 20 bases between them.

J is TRBJ1-1 and V is TRBV6-5, with 9 bases identical to TRBD1. Trimming at V came to 7 bases and at J to 4 bases, leaving 10 bases not matched to a gene. The CDR3 contains 15 residues. Germline CDR1 is MNHEY and CDR2 is SVGAGI. The CDR3 spells CASIPDRGASTEAFF. The DNA of the CDR3 is TGTGCCAGCATCCCGGACAGGGGTGCGAGCACTGAAGCTTTCTTT.

V is TRBV5-5 and J is TRBJ2-5; weak D call: TRBD1 (6 bases). The ends were cut back, 4 bases at V and 10 bases at J, with 20 bases in the middle. The CDR3 contains 14 residues. CDR1 is SGHKS, CDR2 YYEKEE, per germline (reference sequence). The CDR3 DNA follows: TGTGCCAGCAGCACTGACAGAGCCTTAGGGGGCCAGTACTTC. This sequence encodes CASSTDRALGGQYF.

The V and J genes are TRBV6-1 and TRBJ1-5; a weak D match, TRBD1 (5 bases). The CDR3 consists of 15 residues. Germline values: CDR1 MNHNS, CDR2 SASEGT. Trimming cost V 0 bases and J 5 bases, with 11 bases left between them. The CDR3 protein is CASSEAWQGYQPQHF. The CDR3 nucleotides are TGTGCCAGCAGTGAAGCCTGGCAGGGATATCAGCCCCAGCATTTT.

The genes are TRBV24-1 and TRBJ1-2, with TRBD1 matching over 11 bases. The germline CDR1 and CDR2 sequences are KGHDR and SFDVKD. The CDR3 is 15 amino acids. J gave up 8 bases and V 3 bases, and 7 bases lay outside the gene matches. CDR3 sequence: CATSDTGQGATGYTF. The CDR3 bases are TGTGCCACCAGTGATACAGGACAGGGGGCGACGGGCTACACCTTC.

The DNA of the CDR3 is TGTGCCAGTAGATCGAGAGCGGGGGCTTACAATGAGCAGTTCTTC. This translates into CASRSRAGAYNEQFF. The chain uses TRBV19 and TRBJ2-1; TRBD2 matches at 8 bases. Germline V CDR1 and CDR2: LNHDA, SQIVND (reference sequence). CDR3 length: 15 amino acids. The V segment lost 6 bases and the J segment 4 bases; nucleotides outside the gene matches: 8.

The chain recombines TRBV7-8 with TRBJ1-1; D is uncertain. The CDR3 sequence is 16 residues long. The V end was cut by 1 base, the J end by 1 base, with 13 bases between. The germline CDR1 and CDR2 sequences are SGHVS and FQNEAQ. The CDR3 coding sequence is TGTGCCAGCAGCTTAGGGGGTTTTCGGTCGAACACTGAAGCTTTCTTT. Translation: CASSLGGFRSNTEAFF. Variable domain in full (rest from reference TRBV7-8 and TRBJ1-1): GAGVSQSPRYKVAKRGQDVALRCDPISGHVSLFWYQQALGQGPEFLTYFQNEAQLDKSGLPSDRFFAERPEGSVSTLKIQRTQQEDSAVYLCASSLGGFRSNTEAFFGQGTRLTVV.

This chain joins TRBV5-1 and TRBJ1-2; TRBD1 aligns across 7 bases. The trim removed 0 bases at V and 6 bases at J, leaving 2 bases unmatched. The germline CDR1 and CDR2 sequences are SGHRS and YFSETQ. This CDR3 comprises 13 residues. CDR3 protein: CASSLETGNGYTF. The CDR3 coding sequence is TGCGCCAGCAGCTTGGAGACAGGGAATGGCTACACCTTC.

J is TRBJ2-1 and V is TRBV24-1, with D unclear. Deletions cut 4 bases from V and 7 bases from J, with 16 bases between. Germline CDR1 reads KGHDR; CDR2 reads SFDVKD. The CDR3 length is 15 residues. CDR3 region: CATSDQRGYGNEQFF. The CDR3 bases are TGTGCCACCAGTGACCAGCGAGGTTATGGGAATGAGCAGTTCTTC.

The V and J genes are TRBV5-1 and TRBJ1-2; tentative D call: TRBD1 (5 bases). Germline lookup yields CDR1 SGHRS and CDR2 YFSETQ. V lost 0 bases and J 8 bases, leaving 14 bases between the germline ends. This CDR3 is 14 amino acids long. CDR3 region: CASSLVSTGTGYTF. DNA for the CDR3: TGCGCCAGCAGCTTGGTTAGTACCGGGACGGGCTACACCTTC.

The J gene is TRBJ2-7, the V gene TRBV14; 10 bases agree with TRBD2. V lost 0 bases and J lost 6; bases outside the gene matches: 5. This CDR3 contains 15 residues. Germline-derived CDR1 and CDR2 are SGHDN and FVKESK. The CDR3 here is CASSQEGGLASEQYF. The CDR3 DNA is TGTGCCAGCAGCCAAGAGGGGGGACTAGCGAGCGAGCAGTACTTC. Full variable domain (rest looked up from reference TRBV14 and TRBJ2-7): EAGVTQFPSHSVIEKGQTVTLRCDPISGHDNLYWYRRVMGKEIKFLLHFVKESKQDESGMPNNRFLAERTGGTYSTLKVQPAELEDSGVYFCASSQEGGLASEQYFGPGTRLTVT.

V gene TRBV7-8 combines with J gene TRBJ1-1, with 8 bases aligning to TRBD1. The CDR3 runs 13 residues. J was trimmed by 5 bases and V by 1 base; bases with no gene match: 0. In germline, CDR1 is SGHVS, CDR2 FQNEAQ. CDR3 sequence: CASSLGTGTEAFF. The CDR3 nucleotides read TGTGCCAGCAGCTTAGGGACAGGGACTGAAGCTTTCTTT.

The genes are TRBV19 and TRBJ1-3; D is possibly TRBD1 (6 bases). CDR1 and CDR2 (germline): LNHDA, SQIVND (reference sequence). With 8 bases removed from V and 0 bases from J, the gap between germline ends came to 14 bases. The CDR3 has 15 amino acids. CDR3 nucleotide sequence: TGTGCCAGTTCCGTTTTCAGGGGCTCTGGAAACACCATATATTTT. Encoded protein: CASSVFRGSGNTIYF.

This chain links TRBV6-5 with TRBJ2-5; either TRBD1 or TRBD2 may fit D (5 bases each). Trimming shortened V by 8 bases and J by 5 bases, and 15 bases separated the two germline ends. This CDR3 is 13 amino acids long. The germline CDR1 and CDR2 sequences are MNHEY and SVGAGI. CDR3 DNA: TGTGCCAGCGAAGGGGTCAGAGGGGAGACCCAGTACTTC. It translates to CASEGVRGETQYF.

The chain couples TRBV2 to TRBJ1-3; D is ambiguous. The CDR3 covers 15 residues. CDR1 SNHLY and CDR2 FYNNEI come from the germline V gene. Trimming shortened V by 6 bases and J by 0 bases, and 12 bases separated the two germline ends. This CDR3 is CASSVDANSGNTIYF. The CDR3 DNA is TGTGCCAGCAGCGTGGACGCGAACTCTGGAAACACCATATATTTT.

This chain links TRBV7-2 with TRBJ1-4; unclear D gene. The CDR3 sequence is 12 residues long. Germline V gene sequence: CDR1 SGHTA, CDR2 FQGNSA. V lost 4 bases and J lost 5, with 5 bases in between. CDR3 DNA sequence: TGTGCCAGCAGCTCTGCAAATGAAAAACTGTTTTTT. It codes for CASSSANEKLFF. The whole variable domain, remainder taken from reference TRBV7-2 and TRBJ1-4, is GAGVSQSPSNKVTEKGKDVELRCDPISGHTALYWYRQSLGQGLEFLIYFQGNSAPDKSGLPSDRFSAERTGGSVSTLTIQRTQQEDSAVYLCASSSANEKLFFGSGTQLSVL.

The genes are TRBV5-1 and TRBJ1-4; D is perhaps TRBD1 (5 bases). Trimming took 0 bases from V and 7 from J, leaving 7 bases between them. The CDR3 runs 13 residues. Germline V gives CDR1 SGHRS, CDR2 YFSETQ. CDR3 region: CASSLGQPEKLFF. In DNA form, the CDR3 reads TGCGCCAGCAGCTTGGGACAGCCTGAAAAACTGTTTTTT.

The chain links TRBV7-9 to TRBJ1-1; the D is unclear. Trimming stripped 5 bases from V and 11 bases from J, with 15 bases between. Germline CDR1 and CDR2: SEHNR and FQNEAQ (reference sequence). This CDR3 spans 12 amino acids. This chain's CDR3 is CASSPPAAGAFF. CDR3 sequence (DNA): TGTGCCAGCAGCCCTCCCGCCGCGGGTGCTTTCTTT.

This chain connects TRBV9 to TRBJ1-5, with D uncertain. The germline V and J ends were trimmed by 3 bases and 0 bases, with 7 bases remaining between them. Germline lookup yields CDR1 SGDLS and CDR2 YYNGEE. The CDR3 runs 14 residues. CDR3 protein: CASSESYSNQPQHF. The CDR3 DNA is TGTGCCAGCAGCGAGAGTTATAGCAATCAGCCCCAGCATTTT.